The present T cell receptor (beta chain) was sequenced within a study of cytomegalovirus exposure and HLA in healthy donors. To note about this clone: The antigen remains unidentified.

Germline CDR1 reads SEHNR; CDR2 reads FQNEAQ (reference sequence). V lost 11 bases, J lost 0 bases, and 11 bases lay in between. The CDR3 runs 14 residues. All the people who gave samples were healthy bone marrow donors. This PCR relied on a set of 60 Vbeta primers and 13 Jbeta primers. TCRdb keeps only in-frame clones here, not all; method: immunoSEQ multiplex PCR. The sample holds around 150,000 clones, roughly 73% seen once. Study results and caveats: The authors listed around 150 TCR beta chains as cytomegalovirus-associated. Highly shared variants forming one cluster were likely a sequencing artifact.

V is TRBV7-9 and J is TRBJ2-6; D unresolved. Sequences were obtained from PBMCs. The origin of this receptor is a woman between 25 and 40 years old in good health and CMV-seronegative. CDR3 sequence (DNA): TGTGCCCTTACCGAGAACTCTGGGGCCAACGTCCTGACTTTC. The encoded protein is CALTENSGANVLTF.